These 13 T cell receptor beta chains originate from one sample sequenced in a study of T cells expressing NK-cell markers. TCRdb derives one entry per CDR3 protein from the 5' RACE reads, leaving out DNA. Here the sample table reports about 150,000 distinct CDR3 sequences. Specimen: blood T cells: a sorted CD56 or NKG2C T cell subset, CD4+ or CD8+ T cells, or bulk PBMC T cells (not recorded which). These receptors were collected from a man between 18 and 69 years old in good health.

V is TRBV28 and J is TRBJ1-6; TCRdb returns TRBD1, unconfirmable since there is no DNA. CDR3 length equals 22 residues. The V gene's germline CDR1 is MDHEN and CDR2 SYDVKM. This chain's CDR3 is CASSSVRRGTGGVGYYNSPLHF. The whole variable domain, filled in from reference TRBV28 and TRBJ1-6, reads DVKVTQSSRYLVKRTGEKVFLECVQDMDHENMFWYRQDPGLGLRLIYFSYDVKMKEKGDIPEGYSVSREKKERFSLILESASTNQTSMYLCASSSVRRGTGGVGYYNSPLHFGNGTRLTVT.

This chain uses TRBV28 with TRBJ2-6; without DNA, the TCRdb call of TRBD1 cannot be checked. There are 19 residues in the CDR3. Germline assignment: CDR1 MDHEN and CDR2 SYDVKM. The CDR3 sequence is CASDLGDIRKPSGANVLTF.

The chain links TRBV20-1 to TRBJ1-2; the D gene TCRdb calls, TRBD1, cannot be checked with no DNA. Germline CDR1 DFQATT, CDR2 SNEGSKA (reference sequence). The CDR3 covers 17 residues. CDR3 region: CSALIVGHRLQGYGYTF.

The chain has TRBV12-3 or TRBV12-4 and TRBJ2-5; the D call from TCRdb, TRBD2, cannot be confirmed without DNA. This CDR3 is built from 15 residues. CDR3 protein: CASSRTVTGLETQYF.

V usage is TRBV5-1 and J usage is TRBJ2-2; TCRdb designates TRBD2, a call that cannot be tested without DNA. Germline values: CDR1 SGHRS, CDR2 YFSETQ. The CDR3 totals 16 residues. CDR3 residues: CASSPQGPTNTGELFF. Combining the CDR3 with reference TRBV5-1 and TRBJ2-2 gives the whole variable domain KAGVTQTPRYLIKTRGQQVTLSCSPISGHRSVSWYQQTPGQGLQFLFEYFSETQRNKGNFPGRFSGRQFSNSRSEMNVSTLELGDSALYLCASSPQGPTNTGELFFGEGSRLTVL.

V is TRBV12-3 or TRBV12-4 and J is TRBJ1-1. The CDR3 covers 16 residues. The CDR3 region is CASQVVKWEGFTEAFF.

The chain combines TRBV9 with TRBJ1-2; TCRdb indicates TRBD1, and absent DNA this call remains unverified. This CDR3 has 17 amino acids. Germline V gene data show CDR1 as SGDLS and CDR2 as YYNGEE. CDR3 sequence: CASSGGRFWDSLYGYTF.

V is TRBV11-2 and J is TRBJ2-2. Germline assignment: CDR1 SGHAT and CDR2 FQNNGV. There are 14 residues in the CDR3. The CDR3 sequence is CASSPQSIAGELFF.

The V gene is TRBV7-7, the J gene TRBJ1-2; TCRdb designates TRBD1, a call that cannot be tested without DNA. This CDR3 spans 16 amino acids. Per germline, CDR1 SSHAT and CDR2 FNYEAQ (reference sequence). The CDR3 protein is CASSLEGLQGHRGYTF.

The chain has TRBV5-1 and TRBJ2-7. This CDR3 contains 17 residues. The germline V gene has CDR1 SGHRS and CDR2 YFSETQ. CDR3 amino acids: CASSFVALQGLDYEQYF. The whole variable domain, remainder taken from reference TRBV5-1 and TRBJ2-7, is KAGVTQTPRYLIKTRGQQVTLSCSPISGHRSVSWYQQTPGQGLQFLFEYFSETQRNKGNFPGRFSGRQFSNSRSEMNVSTLELGDSALYLCASSFVALQGLDYEQYFGPGTRLTVT.

The rearrangement joins TRBV2 to TRBJ2-1. CDR3 length: 16 amino acids. CDR1 and CDR2 from the germline V gene are SNHLY and FYNNEI. The CDR3 reads CASSEEVQEAYNEQFF.

The chain carries TRBV29-1 and TRBJ1-3; absent DNA, TCRdb's TRBD1 call cannot be checked. The CDR3 extends over 12 amino acids. Per the germline V gene, CDR1 is SQVTM and CDR2 is ANQGSEA. CDR3 in amino acids: CSVTGSGNTIYF.

The J gene is TRBJ1-2, the V gene TRBV20-1; absent DNA, TCRdb's TRBD1 call cannot be checked. This CDR3 is 15 amino acids long. Germline values: CDR1 DFQATT, CDR2 SNEGSKA (reference sequence). CDR3: CSARELSDRNYGYTF.